These 28 T cell receptor beta chains were all obtained from the same sample, sequenced in a study of early T cells in non-severe SARS-CoV-2 infection. From the 5' RACE reads, TCRdb called clonotypes with MiXCR, one entry per CDR3 protein. The table records 85,000 to 100,000 distinct CDR3 sequences, approximately 11% of them present only once. The source was whole blood, collected at baseline. The receptors here all came from an adult who was a healthcare worker with PCR-confirmed SARS-CoV-2 infection or an uninfected control (not recorded which).

This clonotype has at least ten counts. This chain connects TRBV20-1 to TRBJ1-3; D unclear. Trimming removed 6 bases from V and 5 bases from J, with 8 bases in between. The germline CDR1 and CDR2 sequences are DFQATT and SNEGSKA (reference sequence). The CDR3 length is 11 residues. Here the CDR3 reads CSAVTRNTIYF. The CDR3 DNA follows: TGCAGTGCGGTGACTAGAAACACCATATATTTT.

This clonotype was counted a few times. The rearrangement links TRBV20-1 to TRBJ2-2; D is ambiguous. In germline, CDR1 is DFQATT, CDR2 SNEGSKA (reference sequence). V was clipped by 3 bases and J by 4 bases, with 9 bases between them. This CDR3 region has 13 residues. The CDR3 DNA sequence: TGCAGTGCTAGCCGACTGCCCACCGGGGAGCTGTTTTTT. Encoded protein: CSASRLPTGELFF.

There are many counts of this clonotype. The chain links TRBV20-1 to TRBJ2-1; TRBD2 matches 9 bases. The CDR3 length is 13 residues. V lost 6 bases, J lost 7 bases, and 7 bases stayed unmatched. Per the germline V gene, CDR1 is DFQATT and CDR2 is SNEGSKA (reference sequence). The CDR3 loop is CSAWAGGRNEQFF. The CDR3 DNA sequence: TGCAGTGCCTGGGCGGGGGGGAGGAATGAGCAGTTCTTC.

This clonotype occurred a few times. The CDR3 nucleotides are TGTGCCAGCAGCTCCCCAACGGCGGGACGCAGGCCCTACGAGCAGTACTTC. Protein sequence: CASSSPTAGRRPYEQYF. The chain is built from TRBV7-8 and TRBJ2-7; possibly TRBD2 for D (6 bases). Trimming left V 4 bases short and J 2 bases short, with 21 bases between. The CDR3 spans 17 residues. Germline CDR1 SGHVS, CDR2 FQNEAQ.

The CDR3 is CASSDLYGYTF. CDR3 in DNA: TGTGCCAGCAGTGACCTCTATGGCTACACCTTC. V is TRBV25-1 and J is TRBJ1-2; D gene uncertain. The CDR3 is 11 amino acids. Trimming stripped 3 bases from V and 4 bases from J, with 3 bases between. CDR1 and CDR2 (germline): MGHDK, SYGVNS.

This clonotype was counted many times. This chain uses TRBV6-6 with TRBJ2-5; TRBD1 matches 8 bases. J was trimmed by 4 bases and V by 2 bases; bases with no gene match: 3. In germline, CDR1 is MNHNY, CDR2 SVGAGI (reference sequence). The CDR3 has 14 amino acids. CDR3: CASSYRDRRETQYF. The CDR3 region has the DNA TGTGCCAGCAGTTACCGGGACAGGAGAGAGACCCAGTACTTC.

This clonotype has ten or more counts. The chain links TRBV20-1 to TRBJ2-7, with TRBD2 matching over 9 bases. The CDR3 length is 14 residues. Germline values: CDR1 DFQATT, CDR2 SNEGSKA (reference sequence). The V segment lost 3 bases and the J segment 5 bases; nucleotides outside the gene matches: 8. This chain's CDR3 is CSARFASGIDEQYF. CDR3 coding DNA: TGCAGTGCTAGGTTTGCTAGCGGGATAGACGAGCAGTACTTC.

The chain has TRBV20-1 and TRBJ1-1; D call uncertain. The CDR3 covers 14 residues. The germline CDR1 and CDR2 sequences are DFQATT and SNEGSKA (reference sequence). Trimming took 2 bases from V and 0 from J, leaving 10 bases between them. In DNA form, the CDR3 reads TGCAGTGCTAGACAGTTTCTCATGAACACTGAAGCTTTCTTT. This gives the protein CSARQFLMNTEAFF.

There are many counts of this clonotype. The rearrangement links TRBV20-1 to TRBJ2-7; D remains ambiguous. Germline CDR1 and CDR2: DFQATT and SNEGSKA (reference sequence). The CDR3 is made up of 12 amino acids. Trimming pared 1 base from V and 4 bases from J, leaving 8 bases between. CDR3 in amino acids: CSARGQLYEQYF. For the CDR3, the DNA is TGCAGTGCTAGAGGGCAGCTTTACGAGCAGTACTTC.

The rearrangement links TRBV6-1 to TRBJ2-2, with TRBD1 matching over 10 bases. There are 14 residues in the CDR3. V gave up 11 bases and J gave up 7 bases; unmatched junction bases: 10. Germline lookup yields CDR1 MNHNS and CDR2 SASEGT. CDR3 nucleotide sequence: TGTGCCGGTTGGGACAGGGGAATTGGCGGGGAGCTGTTTTTT. It codes for CAGWDRGIGGELFF.

This clonotype was observed at least ten times. This chain joins TRBV6-2 or TRBV6-3 and TRBJ1-1; unclear D gene. CDR1 is MNHEY and CDR2 is SVGEGT in the germline V gene. V was pared by 7 bases and J by 1 base, with 7 bases between. The CDR3 loop spans 12 amino acids. The CDR3 nucleotides read TGTGCCAGCAAGGACGGGAACACTGAAGCTTTCTTT. This encodes CASKDGNTEAFF.

This clonotype is a singleton in its sample. The genes are TRBV9 and TRBJ2-2; maybe TRBD1 (6 bases). The CDR3 extends over 15 amino acids. The germline gives CDR1 SGDLS, CDR2 YYNGEE. Deletions cut 1 base from V and 2 bases from J, with 9 bases between. The CDR3 DNA reads as TGTGCCAGCAGCGTACAGGGGCGAAACACCGGGGAGCTGTTTTTT. It yields the protein CASSVQGRNTGELFF.

The chain is built from TRBV2 and TRBJ2-2, with 8 positions matching TRBD1. The germline V gene has CDR1 SNHLY and CDR2 FYNNEI. The CDR3 runs 15 residues. With V trimmed by 2 bases and J by 7 bases, 6 bases remained unmatched. Here the CDR3 reads CASSEQGARHGELFF. The DNA of the CDR3 is TGTGCCAGCAGTGAACAGGGGGCGCGTCACGGGGAGCTGTTTTTT.

This clonotype showed up many times. The chain employs TRBV19 and TRBJ2-2; possibly TRBD1 for D (6 bases). CDR3 length equals 14 residues. Trimming left V 8 bases short and J 5 bases short, with 15 bases between. Germline V lookup: CDR1 LNHDA, CDR2 SQIVND (reference sequence). The CDR3 bases are TGTGCCAGTCTTCAAGGGGGTTCAACCGGGGAGCTGTTTTTT. This translates into CASLQGGSTGELFF.

This clonotype was observed at least ten times. The rearrangement links TRBV7-9 to TRBJ1-1; D unresolved. Germline V gives CDR1 SEHNR, CDR2 FQNEAQ (reference sequence). CDR3 length equals 12 residues. The V end was cut by 3 bases, the J end by 4 bases, with 6 bases between. The CDR3 DNA is TGTGCCAGCAGCTTTGAGGGCACTGAAGCTTTCTTT. It is translated as CASSFEGTEAFF.

This clonotype was counted only a few times. The chain couples TRBV10-3 to TRBJ1-2, with D maybe TRBD1 (5 bases). This CDR3 comprises 12 residues. CDR1 is ENHRY, CDR2 SYGVKD, per germline. Trimming pared 4 bases from V and 6 bases from J, leaving 9 bases between. The CDR3: CAISAQGNGYTF. As DNA, the CDR3 is TGTGCCATCAGTGCCCAGGGTAATGGCTACACCTTC.

A few counts support this clonotype. The rearrangement uses TRBV2 and TRBJ2-2; D uncertain. The CDR3 covers 11 residues. Deletions cut 6 bases from V and 3 bases from J, with 2 bases between. Germline lookup yields CDR1 SNHLY and CDR2 FYNNEI. Written as DNA, the CDR3 is TGTGCCAGCAGAGACACCGGGGAGCTGTTTTTT. The encoded protein is CASRDTGELFF.

This clonotype was counted a few times. V is TRBV20-1 and J is TRBJ2-5, with 15 bases identical to TRBD2. The CDR3 loop spans 15 amino acids. The ends lost 6 bases at V and 11 bases at J; junction bases unmatched: 13. Germline V gene data show CDR1 as DFQATT and CDR2 as SNEGSKA (reference sequence). As DNA, the CDR3 is TGCAGTGCCCCTCCCCCGGGACTAGCGGGAGGCCCACAGTACTTC. It translates to CSAPPPGLAGGPQYF.

This clonotype came up a few times. This chain connects TRBV7-3 to TRBJ2-1, with D perhaps TRBD2 (6 bases). Germline CDR1 reads SGHTA; CDR2 reads FQGTGA. The ends were cut back, 6 bases at V and 9 bases at J, with 18 bases in the middle. CDR3 size: 14 residues. Written as DNA, the CDR3 is TGTGCCAGCAGGGGAGGCATAGCCACGGGTGAGCAGTTCTTC. Amino acid sequence: CASRGGIATGEQFF.

In the case of this clonotype: A read error is possible here, since a much larger clone lies one base away. This chain links TRBV6-5 with TRBJ2-2; D gene ambiguous. The CDR3 spans 13 residues. Germline CDR1 MNHEY, CDR2 SVGAGI. The CDR3 is CTSSSRNTGELFF. In DNA, the CDR3 is TGTACCAGCAGCTCGAGGAACACCGGGGAGCTGTTTTTT.

This rearrangement joins TRBV27 to TRBJ1-6; D perhaps matches TRBD1 (6 bases). The CDR3 covers 19 residues. CDR1 MNHEY and CDR2 SMNVEV come from the germline V gene (reference sequence). V lost 0 bases, J lost 0 bases, and 15 bases lay in between. For the CDR3, the DNA is TGTGCCAGCAGTTTATCCCGTAGACAGGCCCTCTCCTATAATTCACCCCTCCACTTT. Translating it yields CASSLSRRQALSYNSPLHF.

The chain recombines TRBV20-1 with TRBJ2-7, with TRBD1 identical over 8 bases. The trim removed 5 bases at V and 7 bases at J, leaving 7 bases unmatched. Germline lookup yields CDR1 DFQATT and CDR2 SNEGSKA (reference sequence). CDR3 size: 12 residues. The CDR3 is CSARQGYWEQYF. The DNA for the CDR3 is TGCAGTGCTCGACAGGGGTATTGGGAGCAGTACTTC.

The chain recombines TRBV29-1 with TRBJ2-7; D gene ambiguous. Trimming removed 4 bases at V and 5 bases at J, with 9 bases between. Per germline, CDR1 SQVTM and CDR2 ANQGSEA. The CDR3 is 11 amino acids. This CDR3 reads CSVGGTHEQYF. The CDR3 nucleotides read TGCAGCGTTGGGGGAACCCACGAGCAGTACTTC.

This clonotype was recorded many times. The chain links TRBV18 to TRBJ2-1; TRBD1 aligns across 8 bases. Germline CDR1 KGHSH, CDR2 LQKENI. Unmatched junction bases numbered 6, after V lost 8 bases and J lost 9 bases. This CDR3 has 12 residues. The CDR3 sequence is CASAFDRGEQFF. The CDR3, as DNA: TGTGCCAGCGCCTTTGACAGGGGTGAGCAGTTCTTC.

In this sample, this clonotype turned up a few times. The V and J genes are TRBV5-1 and TRBJ2-3; D gene uncertain. The CDR3 has 12 amino acids. CDR1 is SGHRS and CDR2 is YFSETQ in the germline V gene. The V end was cut by 0 bases, the J end by 6 bases, with 5 bases between. The DNA of the CDR3 is TGCGCCAGCAGCTTGGCCTTGGATACGCAGTATTTT. This codes for CASSLALDTQYF.

This clonotype was recorded a few times. The V call is TRBV6-5, the J call TRBJ2-7; 12 bases align to TRBD2. J gave up 3 bases and V 6 bases, and 6 bases lay outside the gene matches. The CDR3 has 15 residues. CDR1 and CDR2 (germline): MNHEY, SVGAGI. DNA of the CDR3: TGTGCCAGCAGGCCCGGGACTAGCGGGTTCTACGAGCAGTACTTC. Encoded protein: CASRPGTSGFYEQYF.

The chain joins TRBV20-1 to TRBJ1-3; D unclear. This CDR3 comprises 13 residues. Germline lookup yields CDR1 DFQATT and CDR2 SNEGSKA (reference sequence). Trimming removed 6 bases from V and 9 bases from J, with 18 bases in between. The CDR3 reads CSAIPVRVGTIYF. The DNA of the CDR3 is TGCAGTGCAATCCCCGTTCGGGTTGGCACCATATATTTT.

This clonotype was detected ten times or more. The rearrangement uses TRBV6-1 and TRBJ1-6; 7 bases line up with TRBD1. The V segment lost 2 bases and the J segment 14 bases; nucleotides outside the gene matches: 9. The length of the CDR3 is 14 residues. The germline V gene encodes CDR1 MNHNS and CDR2 SASEGT. The CDR3 is CASSETGDSGALHF. Here the CDR3 DNA reads TGTGCCAGCAGTGAAACCGGGGACAGCGGGGCCCTCCACTTT.